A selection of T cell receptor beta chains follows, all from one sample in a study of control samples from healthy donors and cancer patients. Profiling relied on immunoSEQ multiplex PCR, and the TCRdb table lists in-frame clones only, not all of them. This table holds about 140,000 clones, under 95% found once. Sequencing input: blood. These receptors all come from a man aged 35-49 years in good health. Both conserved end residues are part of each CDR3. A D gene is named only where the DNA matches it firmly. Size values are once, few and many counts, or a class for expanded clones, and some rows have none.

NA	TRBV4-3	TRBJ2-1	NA	CASSQDTGTFYNEQFF	TGCGCCAGCAGCCAAGATACAGGGACCTTCTACAATGAGCAGTTCTTC
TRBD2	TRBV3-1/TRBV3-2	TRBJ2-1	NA	CASSQDLAGPYNEQFF	TGTGCCAGCAGCCAAGACCTAGCGGGACCCTACAATGAGCAGTTCTTC
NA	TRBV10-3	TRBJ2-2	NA	CAISASDSNTGELFF	TGTGCCATCAGTGCAAGTGACTCAAACACCGGGGAGCTGTTTTTT
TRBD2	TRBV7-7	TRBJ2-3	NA	CASSPGLAGSTDTQYF	TGTGCTAGCAGCCCCGGACTAGCGGGGAGCACAGATACGCAGTATTTT
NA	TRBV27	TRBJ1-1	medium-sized	CASRETPFGNTEAFF	TGTGCCAGCAGGGAAACACCCTTTGGAAACACTGAAGCTTTCTTT
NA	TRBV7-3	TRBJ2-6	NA	CASSSGISGANVLTF	TGTGCCAGCAGCTCGGGTATCTCTGGGGCCAACGTCCTGACTTTC
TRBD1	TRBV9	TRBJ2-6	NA	CASSARDRVLSGANVLTF	TGTGCCAGCAGCGCCCGGGACAGAGTTCTCTCTGGGGCCAACGTCCTGACTTTC
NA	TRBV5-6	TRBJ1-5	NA	CASSLLRNSNQPQHF	TGTGCCAGCAGCTTGTTACGAAATAGCAATCAGCCCCAGCATTTT
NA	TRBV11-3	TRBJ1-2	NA	CASSLDRGTTLRRAGYTF	TGTGCCAGCAGCTTAGATCGGGGGACAACCTTACGGCGCGCTGGCTACACCTTC
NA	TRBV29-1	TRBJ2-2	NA	CSVRVNTGELFF	TGCAGCGTTCGGGTAAACACCGGGGAGCTGTTTTTT
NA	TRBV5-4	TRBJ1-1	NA	CASSFDTNTEAFF	TGTGCCAGCAGCTTTGACACGAACACTGAAGCTTTCTTT
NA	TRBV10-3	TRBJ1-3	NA	CAISGYRLDSGNTIYF	TGTGCCATCAGTGGTTATCGTCTGGACTCTGGAAACACCATATATTTT
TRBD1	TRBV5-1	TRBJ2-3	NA	CASSPGTGYTQYF	TGCGCCAGCAGCCCTGGGACAGGGTATACGCAGTATTTT
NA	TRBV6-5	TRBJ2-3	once	CASSRQDNTDTQYF	TGTGCCAGCAGTAGGCAGGACAACACAGATACGCAGTATTTT
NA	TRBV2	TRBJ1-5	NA	CASSEDGVPNQPQHF	TGTGCCAGCAGTGAAGATGGGGTCCCAAATCAGCCCCAGCATTTT
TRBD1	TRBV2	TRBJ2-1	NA	CASRRTGATGEQFF	TGTGCCAGCAGGAGGACAGGGGCGACAGGTGAGCAGTTCTTC
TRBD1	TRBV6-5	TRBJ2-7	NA	CASSGTGRSEQYF	TGTGCCAGCAGCGGGACAGGTCGATCCGAGCAGTACTTC
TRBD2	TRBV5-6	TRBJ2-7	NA	CASSLFRTSMSYEQYF	TGTGCCAGCAGCTTGTTCAGGACTAGTATGTCCTACGAGCAGTACTTC
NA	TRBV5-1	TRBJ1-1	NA	CASTGEVGTEAFF	TGCGCCAGCACAGGGGAGGTGGGGACTGAAGCTTTCTTT
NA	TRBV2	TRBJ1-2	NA	CASRRTDAVHYGYTF	TGTGCCAGCAGAAGGACAGACGCGGTCCACTATGGCTACACCTTC
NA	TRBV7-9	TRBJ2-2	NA	CASSLVSQSTGELFF	TGTGCCAGCAGCTTAGTCAGCCAGAGCACCGGGGAGCTGTTTTTT
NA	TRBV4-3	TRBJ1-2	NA	CASSQEAASIWGYTF	TGCGCCAGCAGCCAAGAGGCAGCCTCGATATGGGGCTACACCTTC
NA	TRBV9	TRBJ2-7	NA	CASSSGLTEQYF	TGTGCCAGCAGCTCAGGGCTGACCGAGCAGTACTTC
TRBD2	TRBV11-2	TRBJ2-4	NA	CASRPQGGGQYF	TGTGCCAGCAGGCCCCAGGGCGGGGGACAGTACTTC
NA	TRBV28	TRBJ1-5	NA	CASSFPPATALAGQPQHF	TGTGCCAGCAGTTTCCCTCCGGCGACAGCCCTAGCAGGGCAGCCCCAGCATTTT
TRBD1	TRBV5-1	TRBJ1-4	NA	CASSGQGTNEKLFF	TGCGCCAGCAGCGGACAGGGAACTAATGAAAAACTGTTTTTT
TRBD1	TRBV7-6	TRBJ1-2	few	CASSPGTGELLLYGYTF	TGTGCCAGCAGCCCCGGGACAGGGGAACTCCTTCTTTATGGCTACACCTTC
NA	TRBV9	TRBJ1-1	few	CASSVGGTQARGTEAFF	TGTGCCAGCAGCGTAGGAGGGACCCAAGCCCGGGGAACTGAAGCTTTCTTT
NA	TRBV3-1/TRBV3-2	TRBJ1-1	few	CASSQDQEGREAFF	TGTGCCAGCAGCCAAGATCAAGAGGGCCGCGAAGCTTTCTTT
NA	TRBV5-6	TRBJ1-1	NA	CASSFVGIGAEAFF	TGTGCCAGCAGCTTTGTGGGGATTGGGGCTGAAGCTTTCTTT
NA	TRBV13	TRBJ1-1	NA	CASRPGTREAFF	TGTGCCAGCAGGCCCGGGACACGTGAAGCTTTCTTT
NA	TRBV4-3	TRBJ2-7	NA	CASSQEVEGSYEQYF	TGCGCCAGCAGCCAAGAGGTGGAGGGTTCCTACGAGCAGTACTTC
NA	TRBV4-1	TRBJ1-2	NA	CASSQAAPDYGYTF	TGCGCCAGCAGCCAAGCCGCCCCGGACTATGGCTACACCTTC
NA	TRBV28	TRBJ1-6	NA	CASSSWESYMSYNSPLHF	TGTGCCAGCAGCTCTTGGGAGTCATACATGTCCTATAATTCACCCCTCCACTTT
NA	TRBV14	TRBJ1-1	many	CASSQDLFGEGEAFF	TGTGCCAGCAGCCAAGATTTGTTCGGGGAGGGTGAAGCTTTCTTT
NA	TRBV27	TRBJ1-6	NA	CASSLREGSSPLHF	TGTGCCAGCAGTTTGAGGGAGGGGAGTTCACCCCTCCACTTT
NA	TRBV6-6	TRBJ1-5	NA	CASSYPAGTFNQPQHF	TGTGCCAGCAGTTACCCTGCGGGGACATTCAATCAGCCCCAGCATTTT
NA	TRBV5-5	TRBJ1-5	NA	CASSLGLTGLYQPQHF	TGTGCCAGCAGCTTGGGGTTGACAGGTCTTTATCAGCCCCAGCATTTT
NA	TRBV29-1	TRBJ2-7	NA	CSVEVRGTYEQYF	TGCAGCGTTGAGGTAAGGGGTACCTACGAGCAGTACTTC
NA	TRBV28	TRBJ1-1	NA	CASSLGTRQGAEAFF	TGTGCCAGCAGTTTAGGCACCCGGCAAGGTGCTGAAGCTTTCTTT
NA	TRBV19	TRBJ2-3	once	CASSPGSLGTDTQYF	TGTGCCAGTAGTCCCGGGAGTTTGGGCACAGATACGCAGTATTTT
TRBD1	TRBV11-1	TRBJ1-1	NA	CASSLTQQGNPEAFF	TGTGCCAGCAGCTTAACCCAACAGGGGAATCCTGAAGCTTTCTTT
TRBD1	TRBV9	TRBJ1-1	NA	CASSAKQGAAEAFF	TGTGCCAGCAGCGCAAAACAGGGGGCCGCTGAAGCTTTCTTT
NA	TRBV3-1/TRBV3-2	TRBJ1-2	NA	CASSPLGLYRDHYGYTF	TGTGCCAGCAGCCCGCTGGGGCTTTACAGGGATCACTATGGCTACACCTTC
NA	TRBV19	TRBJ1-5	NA	CASTSWGGNQPQHF	TGTGCCAGTACCTCCTGGGGGGGCAATCAGCCCCAGCATTTT
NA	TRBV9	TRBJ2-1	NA	CASSVDRYNEQFF	TGTGCCAGCAGCGTAGATAGGTACAATGAGCAGTTCTTC
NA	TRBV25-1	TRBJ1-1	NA	CASRQGGESTEAFF	TGTGCCAGCAGACAAGGCGGGGAAAGCACTGAAGCTTTCTTT